The 22 T cell receptor beta chains given below trace back to one sample, sequenced in a study of OX40 agonist ivuxolimab in advanced cancers. TCRdb keeps only in-frame clones here, not all; method: immunoSEQ multiplex PCR. The sample carries about 44,000 clones, 85% to 95% recorded once. The sample was CD4+ or CD8+ T cells sorted from blood, taken in a trial of the OX40 agonist ivuxolimab. The receptors were sampled from an adult with an advanced solid tumor such as melanoma, head and neck, liver or kidney cancer.

This chain joins TRBV2 and TRBJ2-5; D is uncertain. Germline V gives CDR1 SNHLY, CDR2 FYNNEI. V was cut by 3 bases and J by 4 bases, with 9 bases left in between. CDR3 size: 13 residues. CDR3 in DNA: TGTGCCAGCAGTGACTTGGGCCCAGAGACCCAGTACTTC. Residues: CASSDLGPETQYF.

The chain uses TRBV11-2 and TRBJ1-1; no clear D. V was shortened by 0 bases and J by 9 bases, with 14 bases between the two germline ends. Germline V gene sequence: CDR1 SGHAT, CDR2 FQNNGV. This CDR3 contains 14 residues. CDR3: CASSLDLRGWKAFF. The CDR3 DNA reads TGTGCCAGCAGCTTAGATCTCAGAGGGTGGAAAGCTTTCTTT. The full variable domain, in which reference TRBV11-2 and TRBJ1-1 provide the parts outside the CDR3, is EAGVAQSPRYKIIEKRQSVAFWCNPISGHATLYWYQQILGQGPKLLIQFQNNGVVDDSQLPKDRFSAERLKGVDSTLKIQPAKLEDSAVYLCASSLDLRGWKAFFGQGTRLTVV.

The chain has TRBV19 and TRBJ1-3; D is undetermined. Germline CDR1 reads LNHDA; CDR2 reads SQIVND (reference sequence). The CDR3 covers 15 residues. Trimming removed 3 bases at V and 0 bases at J, with 9 bases between. CDR3 bases: TGTGCCAGTAGTATCGAGGACCTCTCTGGAAACACCATATATTTT. It codes for CASSIEDLSGNTIYF.

The J gene is TRBJ2-3, the V gene TRBV4-1; 8 bases are a match to TRBD1. The V gene's germline CDR1 is MGHRA and CDR2 YSYEKL. Unmatched junction bases numbered 2, after V lost 1 base and J lost 2 bases. The CDR3 has 15 amino acids. The CDR3 loop is CASSQGTGITDTQYF. The CDR3 DNA follows: TGCGCCAGCAGCCAAGGGACAGGGATCACAGATACGCAGTATTTT.

CDR3 amino acids: CASTDSYTPEAFF. In DNA form, the CDR3 reads TGTGCCAGCACCGACAGTTACACCCCTGAAGCTTTCTTT. The gene calls are TRBV28 and TRBJ1-1, with a tentative D call TRBD1 (5 bases). CDR3 size: 13 residues. Trimming left V 7 bases short and J 6 bases short, with 15 bases between. Germline lookup yields CDR1 MDHEN and CDR2 SYDVKM.

V and J are TRBV28 and TRBJ1-2; D may be TRBD1 (5 bases). V shed 4 bases and J shed 3 bases, with 21 bases lying between them. Germline V gene sequence: CDR1 MDHEN, CDR2 SYDVKM. This CDR3 is 17 amino acids long. CDR3 sequence (DNA): TGTGCCAGCAGTTCACTCTTTGCTGGACATGCTTACTATGGCTACACCTTC. The encoded protein is CASSSLFAGHAYYGYTF.

The chain combines TRBV27 with TRBJ1-5, with 9 bases aligning to TRBD1. J was trimmed by 5 bases and V by 6 bases; bases with no gene match: 5. The CDR3 totals 14 residues. Germline values: CDR1 MNHEY, CDR2 SMNVEV (reference sequence). CDR3 in DNA: TGTGCCAGCAGGGGGACAGGGCTACATCAGCCCCAGCATTTT. Translating it yields CASRGTGLHQPQHF.

The V gene is TRBV6-5, the J gene TRBJ2-2; TRBD2 aligns across 11 bases. The CDR3 contains 16 residues. The germline V gene encodes CDR1 MNHEY and CDR2 SVGAGI. V was pared by 0 bases and J by 9 bases, with 6 bases of the junction left unmatched. The CDR3 reads CASSYSPSGRIRELFF. In DNA, the CDR3 is TGTGCCAGCAGTTACTCGCCTAGCGGGAGGATCCGGGAGCTGTTTTTT.

The chain combines TRBV4-1 with TRBJ2-1; 8 bases are a match to TRBD2. The CDR3 loop spans 15 amino acids. The V gene's germline CDR1 is MGHRA and CDR2 YSYEKL. The V segment lost 0 bases and the J segment 3 bases; nucleotides outside the gene matches: 1. CDR3 in amino acids: CASSQETSDYNEQFF. The CDR3 DNA sequence: TGCGCCAGCAGCCAAGAGACTAGCGACTACAATGAGCAGTTCTTC.

In DNA form, the CDR3 reads TGTGCCAGCAGTTACTCAACCGCCTATGGCTACACCTTC. Its translation: CASSYSTAYGYTF. The rearrangement uses TRBV6-5 and TRBJ1-2; D remains unclear. CDR3 length: 13 residues. Per the germline V gene, CDR1 is MNHEY and CDR2 is SVGAGI. The V end lost 0 bases, the J end lost 4 bases, and 6 bases lay between the germline ends.

The rearrangement uses TRBV5-1 and TRBJ1-2; tentatively, D is TRBD1 (6 bases). Deletions cut 0 bases from V and 2 bases from J, with 8 bases between. Germline values: CDR1 SGHRS, CDR2 YFSETQ. There are 14 residues in the CDR3. DNA for the CDR3: TGCGCCAGCAGCTTGGACACAGGGAACTATGGCTACACCTTC. It codes for CASSLDTGNYGYTF.

The genes are TRBV11-2 and TRBJ1-4; D perhaps matches TRBD1 (5 bases). V was cut by 5 bases and J by 6 bases, with 16 bases left in between. The CDR3 totals 15 residues. Germline assignment: CDR1 SGHAT and CDR2 FQNNGV. The CDR3 DNA reads TGTGCCAGCAGCGGAGAGGGGCTCAGTGATGAAAAACTGTTTTTT. Its protein product is CASSGEGLSDEKLFF.

This sequence joins TRBV16 and TRBJ1-1; no clear D gene. The CDR3 consists of 14 residues. V lost 0 bases, J lost 5 bases, and 10 bases lay in between. Looked up from germline, CDR1 is KGHSY and CDR2 is FQNENV. CDR3 amino acids: CASSQSRGKTEAFF. CDR3 bases: TGTGCCAGCAGCCAATCGCGGGGAAAGACTGAAGCTTTCTTT. The entire variable domain, with the rest obtained from reference TRBV16 and TRBJ1-1, is as follows: GEEVAQTPKHLVRGEGQKAKLYCAPIKGHSYVFWYQQVLKNEFKFLISFQNENVFDETGMPKERFSAKCLPNSPCSLEIQATKLEDSAVYFCASSQSRGKTEAFFGQGTRLTVV.

This clone was counted a single time. CDR3: CASSLGTGGNEQYF. CDR3 sequence (DNA): TGTGCCAGCAGTCTCGGGACAGGGGGTAACGAGCAGTACTTC. The rearrangement uses TRBV27 and TRBJ2-7; 11 bases are shared with TRBD1. J was trimmed by 5 bases and V by 5 bases; bases with no gene match: 5. The CDR3 runs to 14 residues. Germline V gene lookup returns CDR1 MNHEY and CDR2 SMNVEV (reference sequence).

The chain carries TRBV4-1 and TRBJ2-7, with D hard to call. Germline values: CDR1 MGHRA, CDR2 YSYEKL. The CDR3 runs 13 residues. V gave up 3 bases and J gave up 3 bases, with 9 bases separating them. The CDR3 loop is CASSQGTDYEQYF. The CDR3, as DNA: TGCGCCAGCAGCCAGGGTACTGACTACGAGCAGTACTTC.

This clone showed up just once. The J gene is TRBJ1-3, the V gene TRBV29-1; D possibly corresponds to TRBD1 (6 bases). The CDR3 contains 14 residues. Germline-derived CDR1 and CDR2 are SQVTM and ANQGSEA. V dropped 3 bases and J dropped 2 bases, with 11 bases sitting between them. The CDR3 DNA sequence: TGCAGCGTTGATTTGGGGGGGCCTGGAAACACCATATATTTT. Translated: CSVDLGGPGNTIYF.

The chain recombines TRBV29-1 with TRBJ2-1, with 9 bases that match TRBD2. J was trimmed by 4 bases and V by 4 bases; bases with no gene match: 5. The germline V gene has CDR1 SQVTM and CDR2 ANQGSEA. The CDR3 is made up of 14 amino acids. CDR3 nucleotide sequence: TGCAGCGTTGCAGGGGCGGGAGGGTACAATGAGCAGTTCTTC. Its translation: CSVAGAGGYNEQFF.

This clone has only one observation. J is TRBJ2-6 and V is TRBV7-3; 7 bases agree with TRBD1. Germline V gene sequence: CDR1 SGHTA, CDR2 FQGTGA. The CDR3 sequence is 15 residues long. V lost 5 bases, J lost 4 bases, and 5 bases stayed unmatched. This CDR3 is CASSHRGPGANVLTF. CDR3 nucleotides: TGTGCCAGCAGCCACAGGGGCCCGGGGGCCAACGTCCTGACTTTC. Full variable domain (missing parts from reference TRBV7-3 and TRBJ2-6): GAGVSQTPSNKVTEKGKYVELRCDPISGHTALYWYRQSLGQGPEFLIYFQGTGAADDSGLPNDRFFAVRPEGSVSTLKIQRTERGDSAVYLCASSHRGPGANVLTFGAGSRLTVL.

The chain uses TRBV10-1 and TRBJ1-1; tentative D call: TRBD1 (5 bases). V shed 4 bases and J shed 4 bases, with 10 bases lying between them. This CDR3 contains 13 residues. Germline V gives CDR1 WNHNN, CDR2 SYGVQD (reference sequence). CDR3 DNA: TGCGCCAGCAGTGGGGCAGGGACCACTGAAGCTTTCTTT. This gives the protein CASSGAGTTEAFF.

The rearrangement links TRBV11-1 to TRBJ2-1, with 8 bases matching TRBD1. V gave up 3 bases and J gave up 8 bases; unmatched junction bases: 6. The CDR3 loop spans 14 amino acids. CDR1 is SGHAT and CDR2 is FQDESV in the germline V gene (reference sequence). The CDR3 bases are TGTGCCAGCAGCTTGGGCAGGGGGCCGGATGAGCAGTTCTTC. It is translated as CASSLGRGPDEQFF.

The chain is built from TRBV19 and TRBJ2-6, with D perhaps matching TRBD1 or TRBD2 (5 bases each). The V and J ends lost 7 bases and 8 bases respectively, with 15 bases between them. From germline, CDR1 is LNHDA and CDR2 SQIVND (reference sequence). This CDR3 has 14 residues. CDR3 bases: TGTGCCAGTAAAGAAGAGGGACGATCCAACGTCCTGACTTTC. Its protein product is CASKEEGRSNVLTF. The full variable domain, with the rest looked up from reference TRBV19 and TRBJ2-6, is DGGITQSPKYLFRKEGQNVTLSCEQNLNHDAMYWYRQDPGQGLRLIYYSQIVNDFQKGDIAEGYSVSREKKESFPLTVTSAQKNPTAFYLCASKEEGRSNVLTFGAGSRLTVL.

This rearrangement joins TRBV19 to TRBJ2-1; D is perhaps TRBD1 (5 bases). The CDR3 covers 17 residues. CDR1 and CDR2 (germline): LNHDA, SQIVND (reference sequence). V was cut by 10 bases and J by 4 bases, with 26 bases left in between. The chain's CDR3 is CATAENPWGALYNEQFF. CDR3 in DNA: TGTGCCACCGCTGAAAACCCCTGGGGCGCTCTGTACAATGAGCAGTTCTTC.